Listed here are 20 T cell receptor beta chains from one sample, sequenced in a study of shared clonotypes between healthy human individuals. It was CD45RO-negative cells, positively selected for CCR7, that made up naive CD8 cells, with terminally differentiated effector memory CD45RA+ cells excluded. Sequenced by immunoSEQ multiplex PCR; TCRdb stores in-frame clones only, minus some. This sample yields some 2.1 million clones, of which around 96% are seen a single time; 0.85% to 1.3% belongs to the top ten. The sample was naive CD8+ T cells sorted from blood. The source is a man younger than 35 in good health.

This clone showed up just once. The junction shows a germline mismatch at one end, possibly a read error. Written as DNA, the CDR3 is TGTGCCAGCAGTTTAATAGGGGGCCCCTACAATGAGCAGTTCTTC. It translates to CASSLIGGPYNEQFF. The chain carries TRBV7-3 and TRBJ2-1; TRBD1 agrees at 7 bases. The CDR3 sequence is 15 residues long. Germline V gene data show CDR1 as SGHTA and CDR2 as FQGTGA. Using reference TRBV7-3 and TRBJ2-1 for the parts outside the CDR3, the full variable domain is GAGVSQTPSNKVTEKGKYVELRCDPISGHTALYWYRQSLGQGPEFLIYFQGTGAADDSGLPNDRFFAVRPEGSVSTLKIQRTERGDSAVYLCASSLIGGPYNEQFFGPGTRLTVL.

The chain joins TRBV5-4 to TRBJ2-3, with TRBD2 matching 9 bases. With 3 bases clipped from V and 6 bases from J, the junction kept 8 bases outside the gene matches. Germline V CDR1 and CDR2: SGHNT, YYREEE (reference sequence). The CDR3 length is 15 residues. The CDR3 here is CASSSLSSGIDTQYF. The CDR3 DNA reads TGTGCCAGCAGCTCCCTTTCTAGCGGGATTGATACGCAGTATTTT.

The count of this clone is one. The chain is built from TRBV15 and TRBJ2-6, with D possibly being TRBD2 (6 bases). Between the trimmed V and J ends, which lost 0 bases and 13 bases, there was a span of 13 bases. This CDR3 contains 14 residues. Germline V gene sequence: CDR1 LNHNV, CDR2 YYDKDF (reference sequence). The CDR3 nucleotides read TGTGCCACCAGCAGAGATCTGGCGGGGAAGGTCCTGACTTTC. As protein: CATSRDLAGKVLTF.

The chain uses TRBV4-1 and TRBJ1-6, with 7 bases fitting TRBD1. Germline values: CDR1 MGHRA, CDR2 YSYEKL. Trimming removed 4 bases from V and 7 bases from J; junction bases left unmatched: 4. The CDR3 extends over 14 amino acids. The CDR3 region has the DNA TGCGCCAGCAGCCCAGGGGGGGGGAATTCACCCCTCCACTTT. Translating it yields CASSPGGGNSPLHF.

This clone was detected only once. The genes are TRBV11-2 and TRBJ2-7; 7 nucleotides match TRBD1. The J segment lost 0 bases and the V segment lost 2 bases, leaving 7 bases of the junction unmatched. This CDR3 is built from 16 residues. The germline CDR1 and CDR2 sequences are SGHAT and FQNNGV. CDR3 nucleotide sequence: TGTGCCAGCAGCTTAAGGGTCACAGGGGCCTCCTACGAGCAGTACTTC. Protein sequence: CASSLRVTGASYEQYF.

The DNA for the CDR3 is TGTGCCAGCAGCTTGTATTCAGGGGTCCTCCTTTCTGGGGCCAACGTCCTGACTTTC. Protein sequence: CASSLYSGVLLSGANVLTF. The V and J genes are TRBV5-4 and TRBJ2-6; tentative D call: TRBD1 (6 bases). This CDR3 has 19 amino acids. Per germline, CDR1 SGHNT and CDR2 YYREEE (reference sequence). V gave up 1 base and J gave up 1 base, with 18 bases separating them.

CDR3 in amino acids: CASSLGQGQRELFF. DNA of the CDR3: TGTGCCAGCAGTTTAGGGCAGGGCCAGCGGGAGCTGTTTTTT. This chain connects TRBV27 to TRBJ2-2, with a weak D call TRBD1 (5 bases). V lost 2 bases, J lost 9 bases, and 13 bases lay in between. CDR3 length equals 14 residues. The germline CDR1 and CDR2 sequences are MNHEY and SMNVEV (reference sequence).

The J gene is TRBJ2-1, the V gene TRBV4-1; unclear D gene. The CDR3 length is 13 residues. V was trimmed by 3 bases and J by 9 bases, leaving 12 bases between them. CDR1 is MGHRA and CDR2 is YSYEKL in the germline V gene. The CDR3 DNA is TGCGCCAGCAGCCATAGACATGCTGGTGAGCAGTTCTTC. Residues: CASSHRHAGEQFF.

V usage is TRBV30 and J usage is TRBJ1-4; D is perhaps TRBD1 (5 bases). The germline gives CDR1 GTSNPN, CDR2 SVGIG (reference sequence). The CDR3 loop spans 15 amino acids. With 4 bases removed from V and 0 bases from J, the gap between germline ends came to 12 bases. The CDR3 loop reads CAWNTGAATNEKLFF. CDR3 in DNA: TGTGCCTGGAACACAGGAGCTGCAACTAATGAAAAACTGTTTTTT.

The chain uses TRBV13 and TRBJ2-3, with 7 bases identical to TRBD2. This CDR3 is 14 amino acids long. Germline CDR1 reads PRHDT; CDR2 reads FYEKMQ (reference sequence). Trimming removed 5 bases from V and 4 bases from J; junction bases left unmatched: 6. CDR3 sequence: CASSQWDYPDTQYF. CDR3 sequence (DNA): TGTGCCAGCAGCCAATGGGACTACCCAGATACGCAGTATTTT. Combining the CDR3 with reference TRBV13 and TRBJ2-3 gives the whole variable domain AAGVIQSPRHLIKEKRETATLKCYPIPRHDTVYWYQQGPGQDPQFLISFYEKMQSDKGSIPDRFSAQQFSDYHSELNMSSLELGDSALYFCASSQWDYPDTQYFGPGTRLTVL.

This clone is a singleton in its sample. The V and J genes are TRBV7-9 and TRBJ2-1, with D hard to call. V lost 5 bases, J lost 12 bases, and 17 bases lay in between. Germline CDR1 and CDR2: SEHNR and FQNEAQ (reference sequence). This CDR3 is 13 amino acids long. CDR3 sequence (DNA): TGTGCCAGCAGCACCGACTTGGTAATGAGGCAGTTCTTC. This translates into CASSTDLVMRQFF.

In nucleotides, the CDR3 is TGTGCCAGCAGGGACAGGGAAGTTGAAGCTTTCTTT. Its protein is CASRDREVEAFF. The rearrangement links TRBV7-9 to TRBJ1-1; 8 bases agree with TRBD1. The germline V gene encodes CDR1 SEHNR and CDR2 FQNEAQ (reference sequence). CDR3 length equals 12 residues. The J segment lost 7 bases and the V segment lost 6 bases, leaving 4 bases of the junction unmatched.

V usage is TRBV21-1 and J usage is TRBJ2-7. TRBV21-1 is an annotated pseudogene. CDR3 size: 14 residues. CDR3 residues: CATVARGRSYEQYF. CDR3 bases: TGTGCCACCGTAGCCCGGGGGCGATCCTACGAGCAGTACTTC.

The chain combines TRBV9 with TRBJ1-2; no clear D. The V gene lost 3 bases and the J gene lost 1 base, with 10 bases spanning the gap. Germline V gene data show CDR1 as SGDLS and CDR2 as YYNGEE. The CDR3 sequence is 14 residues long. As DNA, the CDR3 is TGTGCCAGCAGCGAACAGAAGTATAACTATGGCTACACCTTC. Its translation: CASSEQKYNYGYTF.

This sequence joins TRBV6-6 and TRBJ1-6; a possible D gene is TRBD1 (5 bases). The CDR3 loop spans 16 amino acids. Germline CDR1 and CDR2: MNHNY and SVGAGI (reference sequence). V was pared by 6 bases and J by 7 bases, with 19 bases between. This chain's CDR3 is CASRDQGDPLNSPLHF. The CDR3 DNA is TGTGCCAGCAGGGATCAGGGTGACCCGTTGAATTCACCCCTCCACTTT.

The chain employs TRBV4-1 and TRBJ2-2; 7 bases are a match to TRBD2. This CDR3 region has 16 residues. V dropped 2 bases and J dropped 0; count of bases not matched to a gene: 3. Germline values: CDR1 MGHRA, CDR2 YSYEKL. The CDR3 loop reads CASSQSSGANTGELFF. The CDR3 DNA reads TGCGCCAGCAGCCAATCTAGCGGCGCGAACACCGGGGAGCTGTTTTTT.

The rearrangement uses TRBV6-1 and TRBJ2-7; D may be TRBD2 (7 bases). The CDR3 sequence is 14 residues long. Germline-derived CDR1 and CDR2 are MNHNS and SASEGT. V lost 10 bases, J lost 6 bases, and 22 bases lay in between. CDR3 protein: CAIPTRGGIGEQYF. The CDR3 region has the DNA TGTGCCATCCCCACTAGGGGGGGAATAGGCGAGCAGTACTTC.

The chain couples TRBV27 to TRBJ1-2; TRBD1 agrees at 8 bases. This CDR3 is 12 amino acids long. CDR1 and CDR2 (germline): MNHEY, SMNVEV (reference sequence). V was clipped by 5 bases and J by 8 bases; unmatched bases: 4. CDR3: CASSEWDRGYTF. CDR3 nucleotide sequence: TGTGCCAGCAGTGAGTGGGACAGGGGCTACACCTTC.

This chain joins TRBV27 and TRBJ2-2, with TRBD2 identical over 7 bases. The V gene end was trimmed by 5 bases and the J gene end by 2 bases; junction bases not matched to a gene: 11. CDR1 and CDR2 (germline): MNHEY, SMNVEV (reference sequence). This CDR3 has 17 amino acids. The CDR3 here is CASSPKGRGDNTGELFF. CDR3 coding DNA: TGTGCCAGCAGTCCCAAGGGCCGGGGGGACAACACCGGGGAGCTGTTTTTT.

This chain links TRBV5-4 with TRBJ1-1, with D tentatively TRBD1 (5 bases). Trimming pared 0 bases from V and 8 bases from J, leaving 8 bases between. The germline V gene has CDR1 SGHNT and CDR2 YYREEE (reference sequence). This CDR3 has 12 amino acids. CDR3 region: CASSLGTREAFF. The CDR3 DNA sequence: TGTGCCAGCAGCTTGGGGACAAGAGAAGCTTTCTTT.